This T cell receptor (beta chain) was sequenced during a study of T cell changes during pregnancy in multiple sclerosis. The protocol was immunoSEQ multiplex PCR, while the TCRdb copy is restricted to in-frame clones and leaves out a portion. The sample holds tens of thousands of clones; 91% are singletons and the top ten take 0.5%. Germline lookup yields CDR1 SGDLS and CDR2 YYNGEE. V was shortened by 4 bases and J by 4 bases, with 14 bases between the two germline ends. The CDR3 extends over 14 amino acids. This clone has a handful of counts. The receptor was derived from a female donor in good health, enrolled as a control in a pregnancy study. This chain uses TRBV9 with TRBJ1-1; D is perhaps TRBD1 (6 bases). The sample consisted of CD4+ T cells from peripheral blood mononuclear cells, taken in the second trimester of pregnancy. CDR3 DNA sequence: TGTGCCAGCAGCTACGACAGGTGGGGCACTGAAGCTTTCTTT. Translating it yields CASSYDRWGTEAFF.